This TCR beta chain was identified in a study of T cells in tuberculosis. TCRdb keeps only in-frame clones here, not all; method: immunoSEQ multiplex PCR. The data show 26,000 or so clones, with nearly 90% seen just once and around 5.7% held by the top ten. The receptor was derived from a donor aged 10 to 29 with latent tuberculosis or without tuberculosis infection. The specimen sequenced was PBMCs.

For the CDR3, the DNA is TGTGCCAGCAGTTACCAGGACAGAGATTACGAGCAGTACTTC. Translating gives CASSYQDRDYEQYF. The chain recombines TRBV6-5 with TRBJ2-7; maybe TRBD1 (6 bases). Trimming stripped 2 bases from V and 4 bases from J, with 12 bases between. The CDR3 length is 14 residues. Looked up from germline, CDR1 is MNHEY and CDR2 is SVGAGI.